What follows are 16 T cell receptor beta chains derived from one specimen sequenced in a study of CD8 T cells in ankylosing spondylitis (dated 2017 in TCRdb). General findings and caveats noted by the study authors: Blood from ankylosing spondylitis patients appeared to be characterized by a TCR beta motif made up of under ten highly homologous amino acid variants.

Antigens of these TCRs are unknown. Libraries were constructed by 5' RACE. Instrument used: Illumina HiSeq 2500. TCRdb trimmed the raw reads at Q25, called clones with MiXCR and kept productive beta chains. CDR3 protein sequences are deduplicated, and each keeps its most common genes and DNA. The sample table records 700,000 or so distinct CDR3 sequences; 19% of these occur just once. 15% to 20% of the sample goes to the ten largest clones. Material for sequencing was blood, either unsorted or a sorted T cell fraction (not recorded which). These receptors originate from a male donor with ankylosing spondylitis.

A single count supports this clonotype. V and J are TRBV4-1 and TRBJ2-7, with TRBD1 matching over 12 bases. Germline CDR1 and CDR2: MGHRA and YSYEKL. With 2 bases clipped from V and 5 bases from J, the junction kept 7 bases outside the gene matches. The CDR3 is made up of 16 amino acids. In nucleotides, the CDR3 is TGCGCCAGCAGCCAACCCCTGGGACAGGGGGCTGACGAGCAGTACTTC. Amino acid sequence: CASSQPLGQGADEQYF.

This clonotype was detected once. The CDR3 reads CASRIDRPPEEQYF. The CDR3 DNA sequence: TGTGCCAGCAGGATCGACCGGCCCCCGGAGGAGCAGTACTTC. The chain carries TRBV7-6 and TRBJ2-7; no definite D call. The CDR3 spans 14 residues. Germline CDR1 is SGHVS and CDR2 is FNYEAQ. Trimming took off 6 bases at V and 7 bases at J, with 19 bases between the two ends.

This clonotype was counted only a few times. CDR3 nucleotide sequence: TGCGCCAGCAGCTTGGCGACAGGGGGAGCCATCGCTTCCTATGGCTACACCTTC. Its protein product is CASSLATGGAIASYGYTF. The chain couples TRBV5-1 to TRBJ1-2, with 9 bases lining up with TRBD1. Germline assignment: CDR1 SGHRS and CDR2 YFSETQ. Unmatched junction bases numbered 13, after V lost 0 bases and J lost 4 bases. This CDR3 is built from 18 residues.

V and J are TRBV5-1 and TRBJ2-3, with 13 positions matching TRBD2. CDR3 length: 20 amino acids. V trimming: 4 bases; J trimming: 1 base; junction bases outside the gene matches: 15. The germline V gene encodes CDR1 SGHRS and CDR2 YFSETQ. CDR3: CASSRGATGTSGIGTDTQYF. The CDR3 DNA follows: TGCGCCAGCAGCCGTGGGGCGACCGGGACTAGCGGGATCGGCACAGATACGCAGTATTTT.

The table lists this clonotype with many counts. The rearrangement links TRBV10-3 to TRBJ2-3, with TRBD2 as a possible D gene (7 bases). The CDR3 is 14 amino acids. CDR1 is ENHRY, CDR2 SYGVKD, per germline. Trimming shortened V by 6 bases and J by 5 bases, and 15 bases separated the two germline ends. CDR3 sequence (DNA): TGTGCCATCAGCAGAGGGGGGGATGGAGATACGCAGTATTTT. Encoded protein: CAISRGGDGDTQYF.

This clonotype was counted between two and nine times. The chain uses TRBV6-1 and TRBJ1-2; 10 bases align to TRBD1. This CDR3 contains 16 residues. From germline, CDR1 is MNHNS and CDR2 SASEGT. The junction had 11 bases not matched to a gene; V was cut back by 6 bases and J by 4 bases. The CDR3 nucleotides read TGTGCCAGCAGCCCGATCGGGACAGGGGTTTCCTATGGCTACACCTTC. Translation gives CASSPIGTGVSYGYTF.

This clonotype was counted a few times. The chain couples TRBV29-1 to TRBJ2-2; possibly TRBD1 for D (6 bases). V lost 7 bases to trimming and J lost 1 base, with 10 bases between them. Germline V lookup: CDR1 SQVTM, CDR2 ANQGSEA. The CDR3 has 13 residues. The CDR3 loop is CSALGGNTGELFF. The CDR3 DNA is TGCAGCGCCCTAGGGGGGAACACCGGGGAGCTGTTTTTT.

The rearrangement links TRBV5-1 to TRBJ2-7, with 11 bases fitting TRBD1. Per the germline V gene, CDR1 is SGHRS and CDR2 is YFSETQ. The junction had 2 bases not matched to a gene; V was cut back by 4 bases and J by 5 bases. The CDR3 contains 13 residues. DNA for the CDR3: TGCGCCAGCAGCACGGGACAGGGGGACGAGCAGTACTTC. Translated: CASSTGQGDEQYF.

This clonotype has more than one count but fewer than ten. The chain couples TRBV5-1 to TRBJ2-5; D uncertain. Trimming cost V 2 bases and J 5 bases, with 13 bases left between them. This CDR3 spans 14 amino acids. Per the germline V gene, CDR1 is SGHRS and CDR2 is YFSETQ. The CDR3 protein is CASSLVLGRETQYF. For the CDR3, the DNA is TGCGCCAGCAGCTTAGTTCTAGGGCGGGAGACCCAGTACTTC.

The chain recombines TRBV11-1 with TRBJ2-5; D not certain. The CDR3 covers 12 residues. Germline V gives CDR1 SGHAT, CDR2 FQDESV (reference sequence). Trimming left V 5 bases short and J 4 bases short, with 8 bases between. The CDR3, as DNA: TGTGCCAGCAGCGGCTGGGGAGAGACCCAGTACTTC. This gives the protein CASSGWGETQYF.

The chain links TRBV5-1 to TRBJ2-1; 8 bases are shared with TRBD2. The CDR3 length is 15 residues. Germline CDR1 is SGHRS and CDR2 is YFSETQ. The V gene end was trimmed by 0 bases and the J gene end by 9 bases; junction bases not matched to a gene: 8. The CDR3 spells CASSLAARGEGEQFF. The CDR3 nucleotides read TGCGCCAGCAGCTTGGCCGCGCGGGGGGAAGGTGAGCAGTTCTTC. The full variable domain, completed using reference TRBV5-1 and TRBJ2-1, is KAGVTQTPRYLIKTRGQQVTLSCSPISGHRSVSWYQQTPGQGLQFLFEYFSETQRNKGNFPGRFSGRQFSNSRSEMNVSTLELGDSALYLCASSLAARGEGEQFFGPGTRLTVL.

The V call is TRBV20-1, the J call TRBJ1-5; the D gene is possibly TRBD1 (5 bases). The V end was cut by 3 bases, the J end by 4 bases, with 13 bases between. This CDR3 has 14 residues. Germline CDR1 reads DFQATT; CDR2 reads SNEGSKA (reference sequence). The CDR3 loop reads CSASAGTHNQPQHF. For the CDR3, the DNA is TGCAGTGCTAGCGCAGGGACCCATAATCAGCCCCAGCATTTT.

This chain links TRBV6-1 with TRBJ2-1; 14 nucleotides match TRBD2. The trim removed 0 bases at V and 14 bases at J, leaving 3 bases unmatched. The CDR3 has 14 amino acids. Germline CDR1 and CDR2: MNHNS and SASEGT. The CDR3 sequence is CASSEATSGGEKFF. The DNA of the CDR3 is TGTGCCAGCAGTGAAGCGACTAGCGGGGGGGAAAAGTTCTTC.

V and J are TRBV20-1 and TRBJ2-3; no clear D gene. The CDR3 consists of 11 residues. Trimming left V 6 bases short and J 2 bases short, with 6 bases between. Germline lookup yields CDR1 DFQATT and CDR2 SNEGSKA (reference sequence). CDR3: CSATHTDTQYF. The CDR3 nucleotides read TGCAGTGCGACTCACACAGATACGCAGTATTTT.

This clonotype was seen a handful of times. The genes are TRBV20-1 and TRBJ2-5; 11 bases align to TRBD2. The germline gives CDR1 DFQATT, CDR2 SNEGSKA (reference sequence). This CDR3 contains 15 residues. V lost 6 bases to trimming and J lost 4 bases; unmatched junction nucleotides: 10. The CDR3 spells CSADLSGGAIETQYF. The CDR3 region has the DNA TGCAGTGCGGACCTTAGCGGGGGGGCCATAGAGACCCAGTACTTC.

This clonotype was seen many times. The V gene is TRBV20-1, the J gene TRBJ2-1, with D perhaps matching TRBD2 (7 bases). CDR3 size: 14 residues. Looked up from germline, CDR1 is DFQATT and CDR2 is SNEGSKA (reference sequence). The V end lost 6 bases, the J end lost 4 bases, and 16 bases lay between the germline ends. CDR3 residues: CSARVGGTYNEQFF. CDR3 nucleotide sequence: TGCAGTGCCCGGGTGGGGGGGACATACAATGAGCAGTTCTTC.